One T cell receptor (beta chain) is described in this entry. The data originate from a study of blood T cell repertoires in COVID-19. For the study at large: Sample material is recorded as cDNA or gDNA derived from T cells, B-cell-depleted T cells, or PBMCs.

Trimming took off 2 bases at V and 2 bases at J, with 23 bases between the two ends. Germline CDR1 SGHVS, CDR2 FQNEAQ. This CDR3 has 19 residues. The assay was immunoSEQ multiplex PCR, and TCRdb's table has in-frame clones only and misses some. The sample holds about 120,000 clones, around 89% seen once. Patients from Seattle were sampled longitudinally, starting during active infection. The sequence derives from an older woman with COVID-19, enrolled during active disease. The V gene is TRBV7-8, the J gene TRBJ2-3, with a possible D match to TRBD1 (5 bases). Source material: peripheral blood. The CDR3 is CASSLSIAPWGLFTDTQYF. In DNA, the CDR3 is TGTGCCAGCAGCTTATCTATCGCCCCCTGGGGCCTATTCACAGATACGCAGTATTTT.